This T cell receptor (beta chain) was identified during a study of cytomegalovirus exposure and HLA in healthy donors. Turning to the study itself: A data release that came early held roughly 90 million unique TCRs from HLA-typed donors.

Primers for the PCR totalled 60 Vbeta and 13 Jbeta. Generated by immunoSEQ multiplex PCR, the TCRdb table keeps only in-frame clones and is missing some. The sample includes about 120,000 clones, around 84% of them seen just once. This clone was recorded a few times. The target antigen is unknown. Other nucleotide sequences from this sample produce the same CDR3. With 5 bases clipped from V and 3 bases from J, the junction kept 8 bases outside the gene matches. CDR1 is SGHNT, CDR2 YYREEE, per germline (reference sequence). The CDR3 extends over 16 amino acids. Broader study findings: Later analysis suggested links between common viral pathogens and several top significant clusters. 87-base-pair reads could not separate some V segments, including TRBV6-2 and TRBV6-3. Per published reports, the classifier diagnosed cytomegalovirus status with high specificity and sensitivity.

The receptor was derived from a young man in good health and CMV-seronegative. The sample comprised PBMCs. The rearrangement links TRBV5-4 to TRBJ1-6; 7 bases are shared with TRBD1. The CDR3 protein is CASSLQGTFYNSPLHF. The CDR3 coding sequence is TGTGCCAGCAGTTTACAGGGGACTTTCTATAATTCACCCCTCCACTTT. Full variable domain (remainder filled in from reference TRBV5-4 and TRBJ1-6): ETGVTQSPTHLIKTRGQQVTLRCSSQSGHNTVSWYQQALGQGPQFIFQYYREEENGRGNFPPRFSGLQFPNYSSELNVNALELDDSALYLCASSLQGTFYNSPLHFGNGTRLTVT.